The rows below give T cell receptor beta chains drawn from one sample of a study of immune characterization of retroperitoneal liposarcoma. TCRdb independently ran MiXCR on the PCR reads; one entry per CDR3 protein. The sample lists some 10,000 distinct CDR3 sequences; approximately 24% were seen once. Material: blood. The origin of the receptors is a male donor with retroperitoneal liposarcoma. CDR3s include the opening cysteine and the closing phenylalanine or tryptophan. Each record gives: V gene, J gene, clone size, D gene, CDR3 protein, CDR3 DNA. A D gene is named only where the DNA matches it firmly. Only part of the rows carry a size: once, few, many, or a class if the clone is expanded.

TRBV6-1,TRBJ2-3,many,.,CASSAPVVAAGSTDTQYF,TGTGCCAGCAGTGCACCTGTGGTGGCTGCGGGGTCCACAGATACGCAGTATTTT
TRBV27,TRBJ1-1,few,TRBD1,CASSYGTGFEAFF,TGTGCCAGCAGTTACGGGACAGGGTTTGAAGCTTTCTTT
TRBV11-2,TRBJ2-1,few,TRBD1,CASSRDRGYNEQFF,TGTGCCAGCAGCCGGGACAGGGGATACAATGAGCAGTTCTTC
TRBV27,TRBJ2-3,.,TRBD2,CASSSPGSGVGTDTQYF,TGTGCCAGCAGTTCCCCCGGTAGCGGGGTTGGCACAGATACGCAGTATTTT
TRBV6-1,TRBJ1-1,many,.,CASRGTNTEAFF,TGTGCCAGCAGGGGGACGAACACTGAAGCTTTCTTT
TRBV10-1,TRBJ1-1,few,TRBD1,CARKMTGGFTEAFF,TGCGCCAGGAAAATGACAGGGGGCTTCACTGAAGCTTTCTTT
TRBV12-3/TRBV12-4,TRBJ1-3,few,.,CASSFGGSGNTIYF,TGTGCCAGCAGTTTTGGGGGATCCGGAAACACCATATATTTT
TRBV6-1,TRBJ2-1,few,.,CASSYVGPSGEQFF,TGTGCCAGCAGTTATGTGGGCCCCTCGGGTGAGCAGTTCTTC
TRBV6-1,TRBJ1-2,medium-sized,TRBD1,CASSAQGDYGYTF,TGTGCCAGCAGTGCACAGGGGGACTATGGCTACACCTTC
TRBV7-2,TRBJ1-1,many,.,CASSLGRLNTEAFF,TGTGCCAGCAGCTTAGGACGGCTGAACACTGAAGCTTTCTTT
TRBV3-1,TRBJ2-2,.,TRBD2,CASSQKGGLDSSWAGELFF,TGTGCCAGCAGCCAAAAGGGGGGACTAGACTCATCCTGGGCCGGGGAGCTGTTTTTT
TRBV12-3/TRBV12-4,TRBJ1-5,.,.,CASSLGGGWDNQPQHF,TGTGCCAGCAGTTTAGGGGGCGGTTGGGACAATCAGCCCCAGCATTTT
TRBV3-1,TRBJ1-3,many,TRBD1,CASSQGQGYGNTIYF,TGTGCCAGCAGCCAGGGACAGGGGTATGGAAACACCATATATTTT
TRBV6-2/TRBV6-3,TRBJ2-6,once,.,CASRPRASGANVLTF,TGTGCCAGCAGGCCTCGGGCATCTGGGGCCAACGTCCTGACTTTC
TRBV6-1,TRBJ1-1,many,.,CASSEVRRTEAFF,TGTGCCAGCAGTGAAGTCCGAAGGACTGAAGCTTTCTTT
TRBV20-1,TRBJ2-1,.,.,CSARGGASYNEQFF,TGCAGTGCTAGAGGGGGGGCCTCCTACAATGAGCAGTTCTTC
TRBV12-3/TRBV12-4,TRBJ2-5,.,TRBD1,CASSLTGDRGQETQYF,TGTGCCAGCAGTTTAACAGGGGACAGGGGACAAGAGACCCAGTACTTC